Reported below is one T cell receptor beta chain. This sample was included in a study of blood T cell repertoires in COVID-19. About the research overall: COVID-19 samples, acute and convalescent, were from the United States, Italy and Spain. In each case, the material was cDNA or gDNA derived from T cells, B-cell-depleted T cells, or PBMCs.

How the authors handled the data: Researchers report that nucleated cell counts were estimated from reference gene primer amplification. The table came from immunoSEQ multiplex PCR; TCRdb's copy has only in-frame clones and leaves some out. V, J and clone size reflect that table, while D and trimming were determined from the DNA. Of some 120,000 clones in the sample, 87% were seen once. The V end was cut by 4 bases, the J end by 5 bases, with 11 bases between. The length of the CDR3 is 13 residues. From germline, CDR1 is LGHDT and CDR2 YNNKEL (reference sequence). This sequence originates from a woman aged 55-69 years with acute or convalescent COVID-19. The sample taken for sequencing was peripheral blood. The J gene is TRBJ1-2, the V gene TRBV3-1 (or the pseudogene TRBV3-2), with no clear D. The CDR3 loop is CASSLEREYGYTF. The CDR3, as DNA: TGTGCCAGCAGCCTCGAAAGAGAGTATGGCTACACCTTC.